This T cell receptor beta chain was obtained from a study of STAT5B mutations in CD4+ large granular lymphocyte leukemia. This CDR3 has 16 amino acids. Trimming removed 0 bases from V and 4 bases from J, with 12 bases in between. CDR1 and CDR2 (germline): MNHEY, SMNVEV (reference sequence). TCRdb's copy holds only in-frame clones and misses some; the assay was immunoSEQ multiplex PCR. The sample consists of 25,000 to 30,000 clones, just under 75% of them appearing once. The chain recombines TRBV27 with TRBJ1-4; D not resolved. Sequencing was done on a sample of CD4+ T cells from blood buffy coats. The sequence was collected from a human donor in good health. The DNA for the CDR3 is TGTGCCAGCAGTTTATCAGGGAGGAAAAGTAATGAAAAACTGTTTTTT. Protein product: CASSLSGRKSNEKLFF.